Included here is one TCR beta chain sequence, with context. The antigen is unknown. This specimen belongs to a study of cytomegalovirus exposure and HLA in healthy donors. Study context: Earlier work reported about 110 million unique TCR beta sequences from about 200 million T cells.

V lost 2 bases, J lost 7 bases, and 7 bases stayed unmatched. Germline values: CDR1 MNHEY, CDR2 SMNVEV (reference sequence). There are 14 residues in the CDR3. This PCR relied on a set of 60 Vbeta primers and 13 Jbeta primers. Here immunoSEQ multiplex PCR was the method, and the copy in TCRdb shows in-frame clones only, minus some. The sample consists of some 90,000 clones, approximately 80% of them appearing once. Study-wide points: The authors later found most CMV-associated TCR beta chains appeared HLA-restricted. The authors listed approximately 150 TCR beta chains as cytomegalovirus-associated.

The sequence derives from a woman in her seventies in good health and CMV-seropositive. This chain uses TRBV27 with TRBJ2-7; 8 bases are a match to TRBD1. Sequenced: PBMCs. The CDR3 loop is CASSLGQGAGEQYF. The CDR3 DNA is TGTGCCAGCAGTTTAGGGCAGGGGGCGGGGGAGCAGTACTTC.